These T cell receptor beta chains were read from a single sample in a study of blood T cell repertoires in COVID-19. Sequencing used immunoSEQ multiplex PCR; TCRdb keeps in-frame clones, though not all of them. The sample shows more than 60,000 clones, 75% to 90% of them seen only once. Sequencing was done on a sample of peripheral blood. These receptors originate from a man in his 60s with active or convalescent COVID-19. Each CDR3 is given with its conserved first and last residue.

V gene | CDR3 protein
TRBV30 | CAWSVPGIGTEQYF
TRBV4-2 | CASSQDTRFGGYGKETQYF
TRBV9 | CASSPTGANEKLFF
TRBV7-2 | CASSSYNSGGATDTQYF
TRBV9 | CASTQGTWGDTQYF
TRBV12-3/TRBV12-4 | CASSVNQPQHF
TRBV7-9 | CASSLEGEGYEQYF
TRBV24-1 | CATSDPLKERGGTDTQYF
TRBV6-5 | CASSSPPKMGRETQYF
TRBV7-2 | CASSLGLAGANTQYF
TRBV5-6 | CASSLAYEQYF
TRBV5-6 | CASSGGTYNSPLHF
TRBV7-2 | CASSTGPGENSPLHF
TRBV4-3 | CASSQDRGGNTIYF
TRBV11-2 | CASSLNRVNTGELFF
TRBV9 | CASSEGTGPLWEQYF
TRBV19 | CASSSTSGGYGELFF
TRBV19 | CATCTGANTGELFF
TRBV7-2 | CASSPHNNRGYEQYF
TRBV19 | CASRVGQTDTQYF
TRBV5-4 | CASSFGQHSTDTQYF
TRBV2 | CASSPSGGAAGANVLTF
TRBV6-5 | CASSPALRWTQYF
TRBV7-6 | CASSFTGAHEQYF
TRBV5-4 | CASSLEGASGNTIYF
TRBV5-1 | CASSPWGDAFQETQYF
TRBV3-1/TRBV3-2 | CASSREGPGGNEQFF
TRBV9 | CASTSTGTGWDGYTF
TRBV6-2/TRBV6-3 | CASSYRNVIAGGEDEQYF
TRBV5-6 | CASSPTGNEQFF
TRBV9 | CASSESGTGDGYTF
TRBV19 | CASSIEARYTGELFF
TRBV4-1 | CASSQGTGRSDTQYF
TRBV11-2 | CASSLGGEGYEQYF
TRBV24-1 | CATSDPRPRTGSSYNEQFF
TRBV3-1/TRBV3-2 | CASSPTGVGNTIYF
TRBV21-1 | CASSSSLSGQGAREQYF
TRBV7-3 | CASSLAGGGDGYTF
TRBV12-3/TRBV12-4 | CASSFSGYGYTF
TRBV7-2 | CASSVQGDQPQHF
TRBV7-6 | CASSFAGGFGYTF
TRBV6-5 | CASRRQRANEKLFF
TRBV11-1 | CASSREGALNTEAFF
TRBV11-3 | CASSPNGLAGRQTQYF
TRBV29-1 | CSVSTVTYEQYF
TRBV10-1 | CASSESPGIHQPQHF
TRBV6-5 | CASSYRTSGDLQFF
TRBV4-2 | CASSQDTGGGPTKTQYF
TRBV4-1 | CASSRDWGASNEQYF
TRBV6-5 | CASSYISGREGNGYTF